Below, one T cell receptor beta chain is given with its context. The CDR3 spans 16 residues. With 4 bases clipped from V and 9 bases from J, the junction kept 16 bases outside the gene matches. Germline assignment: CDR1 SGHRS and CDR2 YFSETQ. The data were obtained in a study of blood T cell repertoires in COVID-19. Study overall: Specimens from acute and convalescent COVID-19 originated in the United States, Italy and Spain. PBMCs, B-cell-depleted T cells, or T cells provided the cDNA or gDNA that made up the material.

Per the authors' pipeline: Cell counts per sample came from amplifying reference gene primers. TCRdb keeps only in-frame clones here, not all; method: immunoSEQ multiplex PCR. V and J calls plus clone size are reproduced from that table; the DNA served to infer D and trimming. Counted here are 190,000 or so clones, about nine tenths occurring once; the ten biggest clones make up roughly 6.7%. The rearrangement links TRBV5-1 to TRBJ2-1; 7 bases line up with TRBD2. This receptor was obtained from a man aged 40-49 years with acute or convalescent COVID-19. The sample consisted of peripheral blood. CDR3 region: CASSPLGSGDKGEQFF. The CDR3 nucleotides read TGCGCCAGCAGCCCCCTTGGGAGCGGGGATAAGGGTGAGCAGTTCTTC.